This entry features one T cell receptor beta chain sequence. Its antigen is unknown. The data originate from a study of post-analysis software for immune sequencing data. About the research overall: The disease courses spanned relapsing-remitting, secondary progressive and progressive-relapsing forms of multiple sclerosis. Study-wide results and limits: Controls significantly exceeded multiple sclerosis patients in normalized Chao1 diversity. Controls showed lower frequencies than patients for roughly five TRBV segments, and TRBV5-6, TRBV5-1 and TRBV20-1 were among these. Pronounced co-clustering by F measure was evident among identically batched samples.

Unique molecular identifiers were present in the TCR beta cDNA libraries. TCRdb re-called the PCR reads through MiXCR, storing one row per CDR3 protein. The table records 350,000 to 500,000 distinct CDR3 sequences, about 40% of them present only once. Germline-derived CDR1 and CDR2 are DFQATT and SNEGSKA (reference sequence). This CDR3 contains 15 residues. V was clipped by 5 bases and J by 1 base, with 16 bases between them. The sequencing sample was made of blood. This chain links TRBV20-1 with TRBJ2-3; D is unclear. The clonotype was recovered from a girl aged 2 to 10 with multiple sclerosis. The DNA of the CDR3 is TGCAGTGCTGGAAATGACCCCTCCCGCACAGATACGCAGTATTTT. Amino acids: CSAGNDPSRTDTQYF.